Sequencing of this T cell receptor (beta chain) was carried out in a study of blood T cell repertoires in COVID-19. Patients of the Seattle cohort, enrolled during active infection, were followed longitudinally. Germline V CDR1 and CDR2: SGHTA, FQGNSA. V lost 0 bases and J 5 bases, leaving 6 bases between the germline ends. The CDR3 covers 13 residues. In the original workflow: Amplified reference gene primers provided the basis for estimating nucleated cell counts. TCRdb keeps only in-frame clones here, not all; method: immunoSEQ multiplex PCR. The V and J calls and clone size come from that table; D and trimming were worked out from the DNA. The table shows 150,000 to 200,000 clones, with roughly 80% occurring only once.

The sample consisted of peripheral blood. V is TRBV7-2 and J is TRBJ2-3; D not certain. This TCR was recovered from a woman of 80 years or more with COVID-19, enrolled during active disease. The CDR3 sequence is CASSLARLDTQYF. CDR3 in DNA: TGTGCCAGCAGCTTAGCGCGGCTAGATACGCAGTATTTT.